What follows describes a single T cell receptor (beta chain). Its antigen is currently unknown. These data come from a study of T cell responses to AZD1222 COVID-19 vaccine. General study findings and limits: Only a handful of people who got AZD1222 tested seropositive at baseline.

Sequenced by immunoSEQ multiplex PCR; TCRdb stores in-frame clones only, minus some. The sample comprises 120,000 or so clones, approximately 88% of which are singletons, and over 4.5% rests with the top ten. With 4 bases removed from V and 0 bases from J, the gap between germline ends came to 11 bases. Germline CDR1 MDHEN, CDR2 SYDVKM. The CDR3 has 15 residues. This chain connects TRBV28 to TRBJ2-3, with a weak D call TRBD1 (6 bases). The sequence was collected from an adult in good health. Sequencing used peripheral blood, obtained on day 0 of AZD1222 vaccination. The CDR3 coding sequence is TGTGCCAGCAGTTCGACAGGACTTAGCACAGATACGCAGTATTTT. This sequence encodes CASSSTGLSTDTQYF.